These 5 T cell receptor beta chains came from one sample sequenced in a study of blood T cell repertoires in COVID-19. Profiled with immunoSEQ multiplex PCR; TCRdb holds only in-frame clones, not every one. The data hold hundreds of thousands of clones, with approximately 89% observed a single time. Material: peripheral blood. The receptors here all came from a woman in her thirties who had recovered from COVID-19.

The genes are TRBV7-9 and TRBJ1-4, with D possibly being TRBD1 (5 bases). V was pared by 2 bases and J by 6 bases, with 13 bases between. Germline assignment: CDR1 SEHNR and CDR2 FQNEAQ (reference sequence). The CDR3 loop spans 15 amino acids. CDR3 region: CASSLNGGGDEKLFF. The CDR3 DNA reads TGTGCCAGCAGCTTAAATGGGGGAGGAGATGAAAAACTGTTTTTT. The complete variable domain, with remaining parts taken from reference TRBV7-9 and TRBJ1-4, reads DTGVSQNPRHKITKRGQNVTFRCDPISEHNRLYWYRQTLGQGPEFLTYFQNEAQLEKSRLLSDRFSAERPKGSFSTLEIQRTEQGDSAMYLCASSLNGGGDEKLFFGSGTQLSVL.

V usage is TRBV19 and J usage is TRBJ2-7; TRBD1 matches at 8 bases. Germline CDR1 is LNHDA and CDR2 is SQIVND (reference sequence). Trimming removed 4 bases from V and 2 bases from J; junction bases left unmatched: 7. The CDR3 covers 15 residues. CDR3 protein: CASSTGTGSTYEQYF. CDR3 sequence (DNA): TGTGCCAGTAGTACAGGGACAGGTTCCACCTACGAGCAGTACTTC.

The V gene is TRBV9, the J gene TRBJ2-5, with TRBD2 matching over 9 bases. The CDR3 is 19 residues long. V lost 0 bases, J lost 3 bases, and 15 bases stayed unmatched. Germline V gene lookup returns CDR1 SGDLS and CDR2 YYNGEE. DNA of the CDR3: TGTGCCAGCAGCGTAGTCGATGGAGGGCGGGGGGGTTTGGAAGAGACCCAGTACTTC. Protein product: CASSVVDGGRGGLEETQYF.

The rearrangement joins TRBV7-9 to TRBJ2-3; 12 bases fit TRBD2. The J segment lost 3 bases and the V segment lost 3 bases, leaving 1 base of the junction unmatched. Germline lookup yields CDR1 SEHNR and CDR2 FQNEAQ (reference sequence). The CDR3 covers 15 residues. The CDR3: CASSLTSGGTDTQYF. CDR3 sequence (DNA): TGTGCCAGCAGCTTGACTAGCGGGGGTACAGATACGCAGTATTTT.

The V and J genes are TRBV27 and TRBJ2-3; 14 bases are shared with TRBD2. Losses at the gene ends were 6 bases for V and 0 bases for J; bases not matched to a gene: 8. Per germline, CDR1 MNHEY and CDR2 SMNVEV (reference sequence). The CDR3 loop spans 18 amino acids. This chain's CDR3 is CASSLGTSGGTSTDTQYF. CDR3 DNA sequence: TGTGCCAGCAGCCTAGGGACTAGCGGGGGAACTAGCACAGATACGCAGTATTTT.